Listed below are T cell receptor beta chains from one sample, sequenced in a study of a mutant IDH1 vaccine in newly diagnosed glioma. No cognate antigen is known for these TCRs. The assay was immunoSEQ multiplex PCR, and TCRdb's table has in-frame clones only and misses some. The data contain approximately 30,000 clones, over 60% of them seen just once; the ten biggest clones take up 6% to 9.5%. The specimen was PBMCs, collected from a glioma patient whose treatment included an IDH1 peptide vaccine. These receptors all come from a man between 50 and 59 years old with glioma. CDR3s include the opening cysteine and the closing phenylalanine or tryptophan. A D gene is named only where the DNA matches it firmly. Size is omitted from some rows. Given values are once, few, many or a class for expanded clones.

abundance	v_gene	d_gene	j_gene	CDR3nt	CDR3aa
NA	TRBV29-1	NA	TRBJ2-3	TGCAGCGTTGTGTCTCCTAGCACAGATACGCAGTATTTT	CSVVSPSTDTQYF
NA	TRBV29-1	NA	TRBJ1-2	TGCAGCGTTGGGGCGGACTATGGCTACACCTTC	CSVGADYGYTF
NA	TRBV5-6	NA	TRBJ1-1	TGTGCCAGCAGCCCCTCGCTTTTCTACGCGAACACTGAAGCTTTCTTT	CASSPSLFYANTEAFF
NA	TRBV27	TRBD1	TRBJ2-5	TGTGCCAGCAGTCTTGGACAGGGACTGAAAGAGACCCAGTACTTC	CASSLGQGLKETQYF
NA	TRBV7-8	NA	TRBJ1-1	TGTGCCAGCAGCTCCGGGGTCCGGGCAATGAACACTGAAGCTTTCTTT	CASSSGVRAMNTEAFF
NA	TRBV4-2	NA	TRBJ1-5	TGTGCCAGCAGCTCCCATCAGCCCCAGCATTTT	CASSSHQPQHF
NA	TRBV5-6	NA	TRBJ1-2	TGTGCCAGCAGCCCCGGGACACGGAAAAGGTATCTGGGCTACACCTTC	CASSPGTRKRYLGYTF
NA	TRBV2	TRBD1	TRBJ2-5	TGTGCCAGCAGTCGGCCCGGGACAGGGGGTGAGACCCAGTACTTC	CASSRPGTGGETQYF
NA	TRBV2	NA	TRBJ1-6	TGTGCCAGCAGTGAAGATGCAGGGCGGTCATATTCACCCCTCCACTTT	CASSEDAGRSYSPLHF
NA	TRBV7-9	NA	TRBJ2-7	TGTGCCAGCAGCTTAAAGGACATTAGCTCCTACGAGCAGTACTTC	CASSLKDISSYEQYF
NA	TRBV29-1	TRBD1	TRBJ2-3	TGCAGCGCATCTAGGGCCGGACAGGGCACAGATACGCAGTATTTT	CSASRAGQGTDTQYF
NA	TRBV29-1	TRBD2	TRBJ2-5	TGCAGCGTCACACTAGCGGGAGAGGGAGAGACCCAGTACTTC	CSVTLAGEGETQYF
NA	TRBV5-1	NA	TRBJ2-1	TGCGCCAGCAGCTTGGACGTAGGGAACAATGAGCAGTTCTTC	CASSLDVGNNEQFF
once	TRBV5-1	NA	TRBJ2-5	TGCGCCAGCAGCTTGCTGACAGGCCGAGAGACCCAGTACTTC	CASSLLTGRETQYF
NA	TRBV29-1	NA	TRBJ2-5	TGCAGCGTTGAAGGTGGTTACCAAGAGACCCAGTACTTC	CSVEGGYQETQYF
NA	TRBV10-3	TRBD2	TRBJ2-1	TGTGCCATCAGTCCGGGACTAGCGGGGGGGGGCTACAATGAGCAGTTCTTC	CAISPGLAGGGYNEQFF
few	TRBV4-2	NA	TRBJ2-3	TGTGCCAGCACGGAGGGGGATACGCAGTATTTT	CASTEGDTQYF
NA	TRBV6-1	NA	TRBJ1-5	TGTGCCAGCGGGATTCATAGCAATCAGCCCCAGCATTTT	CASGIHSNQPQHF
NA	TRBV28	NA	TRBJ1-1	TGTGCCAGCAGTCTGCGGGGGGAGGAGACTGAAGCTTTCTTT	CASSLRGEETEAFF
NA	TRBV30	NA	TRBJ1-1	TGTGCCTGGAGCGCTACAGGGTCCGTGAACACTGAAGCTTTCTTT	CAWSATGSVNTEAFF
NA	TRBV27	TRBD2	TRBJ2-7	TGTGCCAGCAGTAGCGGACTAGCGTACCACGAGCAGTACTTC	CASSSGLAYHEQYF
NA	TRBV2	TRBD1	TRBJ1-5	TGTGCCAGCAGGTTCCCGGGACAGGGGGGCAATCAGCCCCAGCATTTT	CASRFPGQGGNQPQHF